These 18 T cell receptor beta chains originate from one sample sequenced in a study of blood T cell repertoires in COVID-19 (dated by TCRdb to 2018 to 2020). Preparation of the library involved the immunoSEQ multiplex PCR assay. TCRdb took over this immuneACCESS table, retaining in-frame rearrangements with V and J assigned. Such tables are incomplete; in checked studies, under half of the missing clones stem from an unresolved V gene, and the remainder is unexplained. This sample comprises approximately 260,000 clones, around 87% of them detected only once. The ten largest make up roughly 3.1% of the sample. Sample: PBMCs or T cells enriched from blood (not recorded which). These receptors all stem from a woman between 40 and 50 years old with acute COVID-19.

This clone was recorded at least ten times. The chain is built from TRBV5-4 and TRBJ1-6; 10 nucleotides align to TRBD1. Germline CDR1 reads SGHNT; CDR2 reads YYREEE (reference sequence). The CDR3 sequence is 14 residues long. Losses at the gene ends were 4 bases for V and 9 bases for J; bases not matched to a gene: 4. CDR3 DNA sequence: TGTGCCAGCAGCCAACGGGACAGGGGTTCACCCCTCCACTTT. As protein: CASSQRDRGSPLHF.

CDR3 DNA sequence: TGTGCCAGCAGTCGCCCTGGGACAGCAACCTACGAGCAGTACTTC. Its protein is CASSRPGTATYEQYF. The chain recombines TRBV6-5 with TRBJ2-7; 7 bases fit TRBD1. V was pared by 5 bases and J by 2 bases, with 9 bases of the junction left unmatched. Germline CDR1 and CDR2: MNHEY and SVGAGI. The CDR3 is 15 amino acids.

This clone was detected only a few times. This chain joins TRBV10-2 and TRBJ2-7; 7 bases map to TRBD2. CDR3 length equals 14 residues. Germline V gives CDR1 WSHSY, CDR2 SAAADI. V lost 4 bases to trimming and J lost 2 bases; unmatched junction nucleotides: 5. Here the CDR3 reads CASSVTSAAYEQYF. The DNA of the CDR3 is TGCGCCAGCAGTGTTACTAGCGCAGCCTACGAGCAGTACTTC.

The chain employs TRBV5-4 and TRBJ2-7; the D is unclear. The germline gives CDR1 SGHNT, CDR2 YYREEE (reference sequence). The CDR3 is 16 residues long. The germline V and J ends were trimmed by 0 bases and 0 bases, with 13 bases remaining between them. In nucleotides, the CDR3 is TGTGCCAGCAGCTTGGGAACTAAGGCTAGCTCCTACGAGCAGTACTTC. It encodes CASSLGTKASSYEQYF.

V usage is TRBV11-3 and J usage is TRBJ2-2; the D is unclear. Germline loops: CDR1 SGHNT, CDR2 YENEEA. This CDR3 comprises 13 residues. V lost 5 bases, J lost 1 base, and 5 bases lay in between. This chain's CDR3 is CASSQMNTGELFF. CDR3 nucleotides: TGTGCCAGCAGCCAGATGAACACCGGGGAGCTGTTTTTT.

V usage is TRBV5-6 and J usage is TRBJ1-2; D is undetermined. The CDR3 runs to 14 residues. The germline V gene encodes CDR1 SGHDT and CDR2 YYEEEE. The V gene lost 2 bases and the J gene lost 0 bases, with 8 bases spanning the gap. CDR3 sequence (DNA): TGTGCCAGCAGCTTATGGTTAGCTAACTATGGCTACACCTTC. Its translation: CASSLWLANYGYTF.

This sequence joins TRBV15 and TRBJ2-1; D possibly corresponds to TRBD1 (5 bases). Germline CDR1 LNHNV, CDR2 YYDKDF (reference sequence). CDR3 length: 15 residues. V was cut by 4 bases and J by 4 bases, with 14 bases left in between. CDR3 sequence reads: CATSISRQRYNEQFF. The DNA of the CDR3 is TGTGCCACCAGCATCTCTAGACAGAGATACAATGAGCAGTTCTTC.

This clone was found many times. This sequence joins TRBV4-2 and TRBJ2-4; 9 nucleotides agree with TRBD2. This CDR3 comprises 20 residues. Per the germline V gene, CDR1 is LGHNA and CDR2 is YNFKEQ. With V trimmed by 5 bases and J by 0 bases, 17 bases remained unmatched. CDR3 nucleotides: TGTGCCAGCAGCTCCGCCGAGGCTAGCGGGAATCTGGGAGCCAAAAACATTCAGTACTTC. This encodes CASSSAEASGNLGAKNIQYF.

This clone was seen a handful of times. The chain combines TRBV5-6 with TRBJ2-7; no reliable D call. V was pared by 1 base and J by 2 bases, with 7 bases between. Germline V gene data show CDR1 as SGHDT and CDR2 as YYEEEE. The CDR3 sequence is 13 residues long. Here the CDR3 DNA reads TGTGCCAGCAGCTTGAACACAGCCTACGAGCAGTACTTC. Its translation is CASSLNTAYEQYF.

This rearrangement joins TRBV7-2 to TRBJ1-6; possibly TRBD1 for D (5 bases). Germline V lookup: CDR1 SGHTA, CDR2 FQGNSA. This CDR3 has 15 residues. Trimming stripped 5 bases from V and 6 bases from J, with 14 bases between. CDR3 amino acids: CASSPVGGSNSPLHF. As DNA, the CDR3 is TGTGCCAGCAGCCCCGTCGGGGGGAGTAATTCACCCCTCCACTTT.

The V and J genes are TRBV5-1 and TRBJ1-6; 8 nucleotides align to TRBD1. This CDR3 is 14 amino acids long. Germline V gives CDR1 SGHRS, CDR2 YFSETQ. The J segment lost 9 bases and the V segment lost 4 bases, leaving 6 bases of the junction unmatched. Here the CDR3 DNA reads TGCGCCAGCAGCCTCGGACAGGGAACTTCACCCCTCCACTTT. Its protein is CASSLGQGTSPLHF.

The chain uses TRBV3-1 (or the pseudogene TRBV3-2) and TRBJ2-5, with a weak D call TRBD2 (6 bases). The CDR3 totals 14 residues. Trimming stripped 1 base from V and 5 bases from J, with 11 bases between. CDR1 LGHDT and CDR2 YNNKEL come from the germline V gene (reference sequence). As DNA, the CDR3 is TGTGCCAGCAGCCAAGGACTAGTGGGGGAGACCCAGTACTTC. Translating gives CASSQGLVGETQYF.

This clone was detected a few times. The J gene is TRBJ1-4, the V gene TRBV4-1; TRBD1 might be the D (6 bases). The CDR3 has 20 residues. V lost 0 bases, J lost 0 bases, and 20 bases lay in between. From germline, CDR1 is MGHRA and CDR2 YSYEKL. CDR3 amino acids: CASSQDPIPTGRATNEKLFF. CDR3 nucleotide sequence: TGCGCCAGCAGCCAAGATCCAATTCCTACAGGGCGGGCAACTAATGAAAAACTGTTTTTT.

The genes are TRBV19 and TRBJ2-7; 9 positions agree with TRBD2. With V trimmed by 7 bases and J by 2 bases, 15 bases remained unmatched. The CDR3 is made up of 17 amino acids. Germline V gene data show CDR1 as LNHDA and CDR2 as SQIVND (reference sequence). The CDR3 nucleotides read TGTGCCAGTACCGAGCGGGTAGCGGGAGAAGTCCCCTACGAGCAGTACTTC. Encoded protein: CASTERVAGEVPYEQYF. Looking up the rest from reference TRBV19 and TRBJ2-7 gives the full variable domain: DGGITQSPKYLFRKEGQNVTLSCEQNLNHDAMYWYRQDPGQGLRLIYYSQIVNDFQKGDIAEGYSVSREKKESFPLTVTSAQKNPTAFYLCASTERVAGEVPYEQYFGPGTRLTVT.

V is TRBV7-3 and J is TRBJ1-1, with 8 bases that match TRBD1. The germline V gene encodes CDR1 SGHTA and CDR2 FQGTGA. The CDR3 loop spans 13 amino acids. The trim removed 8 bases at V and 4 bases at J, leaving 6 bases unmatched. The CDR3, as DNA: TGTGCCAGCGGGATAACAGGGGGCACTGAAGCTTTCTTT. This encodes CASGITGGTEAFF.

The chain uses TRBV5-8 and TRBJ2-7, with a possible D match to TRBD1 (6 bases). From germline, CDR1 is SGHTS and CDR2 YDEGEE. The CDR3 runs 15 residues. Trimming left V 3 bases short and J 5 bases short, with 18 bases between. CDR3 residues: CASSSGTPTADEQYF. In DNA form, the CDR3 reads TGTGCCAGCAGCTCTGGGACACCGACGGCGGACGAGCAGTACTTC.

Regarding this clone: Mismatch with germline at one junction end may stem from a read error. The chain employs TRBV7-8 and TRBJ2-5; tentatively, D is TRBD2 (6 bases). The CDR3 spans 12 residues. Germline CDR1 SGHVS, CDR2 FQNEAQ. CDR3 region: CASSPAGHAPNF. CDR3 coding DNA: TGTGCCAGCAGCCCCGCGGGGCACGCGCCGAACTTC.

This sequence joins TRBV5-1 and TRBJ2-7; 9 bases agree with TRBD1. The J segment lost 2 bases and the V segment lost 0 bases, leaving 6 bases of the junction unmatched. This CDR3 region has 16 residues. Per the germline V gene, CDR1 is SGHRS and CDR2 is YFSETQ. The CDR3 nucleotides are TGCGCCAGCAGCTTGGGGACAGGGGTAGACACCTACGAGCAGTACTTC. Translated: CASSLGTGVDTYEQYF.